The 3 T cell receptor beta chains below all came from one sample that was sequenced in a study of blood T cell repertoires in COVID-19. The assay was immunoSEQ multiplex PCR, and TCRdb's table has in-frame clones only and misses some. The sample has hundreds of thousands of clones; 65% to 85% are singletons. Sequenced sample: peripheral blood. Receptor source: a woman aged 25 to 39 with COVID-19, enrolled during active disease.

Comments on this clone: The junction shows a germline mismatch at one end, possibly a read error. CDR3 nucleotides: TGTGCCAGCAGTAACTCGGGCGACCTGACTTTC. It is translated as CASSNSGDLTF. The rearrangement links TRBV6-2 or TRBV6-3 to TRBJ2-6, with D unresolved. Per germline, CDR1 MNHEY and CDR2 SVGEGT. This CDR3 region has 11 residues.

The chain uses TRBV5-6 and TRBJ2-1; 8 bases map to TRBD2. The length of the CDR3 is 16 residues. V was clipped by 4 bases and J by 2 bases; unmatched bases: 8. CDR1 and CDR2 from the germline V gene are SGHDT and YYEEEE. CDR3 sequence (DNA): TGTGCCAGCAGCGAGGGGACTAGGGGGGCCTACAATGAGCAGTTCTTC. Protein sequence: CASSEGTRGAYNEQFF.

The genes are TRBV2 and TRBJ1-1; TRBD1 is a possible D gene (6 bases). This CDR3 is 15 amino acids long. CDR1 and CDR2 (germline): SNHLY, FYNNEI. V lost 1 base and J 5 bases, leaving 14 bases between the germline ends. The CDR3 sequence is CASSEEQGRGTEAFF. The DNA for the CDR3 is TGTGCCAGCAGTGAAGAGCAGGGGCGCGGGACTGAAGCTTTCTTT.